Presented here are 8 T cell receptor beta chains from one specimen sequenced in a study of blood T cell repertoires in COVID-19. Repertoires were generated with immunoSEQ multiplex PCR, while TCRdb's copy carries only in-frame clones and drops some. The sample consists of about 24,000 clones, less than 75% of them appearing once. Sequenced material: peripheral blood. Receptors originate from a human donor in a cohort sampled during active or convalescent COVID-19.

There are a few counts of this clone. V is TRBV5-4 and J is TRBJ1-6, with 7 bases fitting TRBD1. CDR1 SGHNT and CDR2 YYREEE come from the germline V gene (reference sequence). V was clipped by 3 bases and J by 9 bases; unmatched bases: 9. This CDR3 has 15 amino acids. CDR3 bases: TGTGCCAGCAGCTCCAAGACAGGGAGCGGTTCACCCCTCCACTTT. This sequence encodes CASSSKTGSGSPLHF.

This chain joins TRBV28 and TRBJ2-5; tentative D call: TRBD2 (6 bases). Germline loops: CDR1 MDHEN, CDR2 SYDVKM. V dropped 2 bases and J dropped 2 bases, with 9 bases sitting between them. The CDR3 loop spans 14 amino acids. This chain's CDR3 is CASSLQGGQETQYF. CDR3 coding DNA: TGTGCCAGCAGTTTACAGGGAGGTCAAGAGACCCAGTACTTC.

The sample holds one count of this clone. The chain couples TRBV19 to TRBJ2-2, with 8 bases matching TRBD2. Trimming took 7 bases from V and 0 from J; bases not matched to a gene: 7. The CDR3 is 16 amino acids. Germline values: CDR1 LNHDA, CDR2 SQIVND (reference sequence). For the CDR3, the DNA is TGTGCCAGTACTTCTGGACTAGCCTCGAACACCGGGGAGCTGTTTTTT. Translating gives CASTSGLASNTGELFF.

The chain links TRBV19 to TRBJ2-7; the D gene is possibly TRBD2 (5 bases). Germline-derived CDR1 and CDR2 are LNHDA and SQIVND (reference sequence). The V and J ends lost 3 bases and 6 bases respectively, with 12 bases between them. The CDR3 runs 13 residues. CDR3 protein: CASSMGLALEQYF. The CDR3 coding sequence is TGTGCCAGTAGTATGGGTCTAGCCCTCGAGCAGTACTTC.

The CDR3 coding sequence is TGTGCCAGTAGGACTACCTCCGGGGGGGGAGTTAGCAATCAGCCCCAGCATTTT. Protein sequence: CASRTTSGGGVSNQPQHF. This chain joins TRBV19 and TRBJ1-5; D might be TRBD1 (5 bases). Germline assignment: CDR1 LNHDA and CDR2 SQIVND (reference sequence). The V gene lost 6 bases and the J gene lost 0 bases, with 21 bases spanning the gap. The CDR3 sequence is 18 residues long.

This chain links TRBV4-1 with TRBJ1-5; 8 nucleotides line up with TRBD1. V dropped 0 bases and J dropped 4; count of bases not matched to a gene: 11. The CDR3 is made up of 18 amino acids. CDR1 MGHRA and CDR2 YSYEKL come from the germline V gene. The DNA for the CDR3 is TGCGCCAGCAGCCAAGATCTTCAGGGGGCCCCCTCTAATCAGCCCCAGCATTTT. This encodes CASSQDLQGAPSNQPQHF.

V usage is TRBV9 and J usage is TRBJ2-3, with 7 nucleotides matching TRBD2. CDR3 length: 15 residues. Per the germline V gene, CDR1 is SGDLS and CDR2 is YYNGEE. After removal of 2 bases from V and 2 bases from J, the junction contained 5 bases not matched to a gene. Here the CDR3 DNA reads TGTGCCAGCAGCGTCGGCGGGACTACCACAGATACGCAGTATTTT. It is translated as CASSVGGTTTDTQYF.

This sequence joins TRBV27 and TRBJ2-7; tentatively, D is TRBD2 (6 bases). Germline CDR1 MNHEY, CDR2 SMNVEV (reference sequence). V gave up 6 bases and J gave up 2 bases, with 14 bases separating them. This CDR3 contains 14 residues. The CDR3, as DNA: TGTGCCAGCAGCTTGAAAGGAGGGCCCTACGAGCAGTACTTC. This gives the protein CASSLKGGPYEQYF.